These 9 T cell receptor beta chains came from one sample sequenced in a study of T cell changes during pregnancy in multiple sclerosis. The data were produced by immunoSEQ multiplex PCR, yet TCRdb's version contains in-frame clones alone and is incomplete. The table lists around 84,000 clones, about 94% of them singletons, with around 0.97% in the top ten. Source: peripheral blood, taken in the second trimester of pregnancy. All receptors come from a female donor in good health, enrolled as a control in a pregnancy study.

The CDR3 protein is CASSQGGLAGEQYF. As DNA, the CDR3 is TGTGCCAGCAGCCAAGGGGGACTAGCTGGCGAGCAGTACTTC. The rearrangement uses TRBV4-2 and TRBJ2-7; 9 positions match TRBD2. The CDR3 is 14 amino acids. J gave up 6 bases and V 1 base, and 4 bases lay outside the gene matches. CDR1 LGHNA and CDR2 YNFKEQ come from the germline V gene.

The DNA of the CDR3 is TGTGCCAGCAGTTACGACAGGGGAGGGACTGAAGCTTTCTTT. Residues: CASSYDRGGTEAFF. This sequence joins TRBV6-5 and TRBJ1-1; TRBD1 aligns across 8 bases. V shed 2 bases, J shed 5 bases, and the junction held 4 bases outside the gene matches. This CDR3 is built from 14 residues. Germline CDR1 and CDR2: MNHEY and SVGAGI.

The chain is built from TRBV19 and TRBJ1-4; TRBD1 is a possible D gene (6 bases). This CDR3 comprises 15 residues. CDR1 is LNHDA, CDR2 SQIVND, per germline (reference sequence). V was shortened by 5 bases and J by 6 bases, with 16 bases between the two germline ends. This CDR3 reads CASSHRATGDEKLFF. The CDR3 bases are TGTGCCAGTAGTCACAGGGCAACCGGGGATGAAAAACTGTTTTTT.

The rearrangement joins TRBV19 to TRBJ2-7; 10 nucleotides line up with TRBD1. V was pared by 4 bases and J by 7 bases, with 7 bases of the junction left unmatched. Germline V CDR1 and CDR2: LNHDA, SQIVND (reference sequence). CDR3 length: 14 residues. As DNA, the CDR3 is TGTGCCAGTAGTACCGACAGGGGGCCGAGAGAGCAGTACTTC. Protein sequence: CASSTDRGPREQYF.

V is TRBV18 and J is TRBJ1-1; D gene uncertain. The V end lost 0 bases, the J end lost 0 bases, and 5 bases lay between the germline ends. Germline V CDR1 and CDR2: KGHSH, LQKENI. The CDR3 length is 14 residues. CDR3 amino acids: CASSPPEMNTEAFF. The CDR3 DNA reads as TGTGCCAGCTCACCACCCGAGATGAACACTGAAGCTTTCTTT.

The chain joins TRBV21-1 to TRBJ1-1; the D call of TRBD1 is as the table states it, not checked on the DNA. TRBV21-1 is a documented pseudogene. CDR3 length: 15 residues. The CDR3 region has the DNA TGTGCCAGCAGCCTTCTGACAGGAGTGAACACTGAAGCTTTCTTT. Translation gives CASSLLTGVNTEAFF.

The chain has TRBV9 and TRBJ2-1, with 11 bases aligning to TRBD2. The V segment lost 4 bases and the J segment 6 bases; nucleotides outside the gene matches: 6. The CDR3 has 15 amino acids. Germline values: CDR1 SGDLS, CDR2 YYNGEE. As DNA, the CDR3 is TGTGCCAGCAGCTCCGTAGCGGGAGGGCCCAATGAGCAGTTCTTC. This translates into CASSSVAGGPNEQFF.

This clone was counted only a few times. The gene calls are TRBV6-4 and TRBJ2-3, with 10 bases fitting TRBD2. V lost 4 bases to trimming and J lost 6 bases; unmatched junction nucleotides: 7. The V gene's germline CDR1 is MRHNA and CDR2 SNTAGT. This CDR3 is 15 amino acids long. CDR3 nucleotides: TGTGCCAGCAGTGTCACAGCGGGAGGGCCGGATACGCAGTATTTT. Its translation: CASSVTAGGPDTQYF.

The chain uses TRBV28 and TRBJ2-3, with TRBD2 as a possible D gene (6 bases). The V end lost 5 bases, the J end lost 4 bases, and 13 bases lay between the germline ends. The length of the CDR3 is 14 residues. The germline V gene encodes CDR1 MDHEN and CDR2 SYDVKM. This CDR3 is CASSPPWGADTQYF. The CDR3 region has the DNA TGTGCCAGCAGTCCCCCCTGGGGGGCAGATACGCAGTATTTT.